These T cell receptor beta chains were read from a single sample in a study of T cell changes during pregnancy in multiple sclerosis. Libraries were prepared by immunoSEQ multiplex PCR; TCRdb keeps only in-frame clonotypes and omits some of them. The sample shows approximately 100,000 clones, around 92% of them seen only once. Here the sequenced sample was peripheral blood, taken after pregnancy. These receptors were taken from a female donor in good health, enrolled as a control in a pregnancy study. Each CDR3 is given with its conserved first and last residue. The order of the fields is clone size, D gene, V gene, J gene, CDR3 protein, CDR3 DNA. D genes are given only for firm matches. Clone size is shown for a subset of rows, as once, few, many or a class of expanded clone.

-	-	TRBV28	TRBJ2-7	CASSLSGRVDHEQYF	TGTGCCAGCAGTTTATCAGGCAGGGTGGACCACGAGCAGTACTTC
-	-	TRBV30	TRBJ2-4	CAGRGGGGALGIQYF	TGTGCCGGGAGGGGGGGAGGGGGGGCATTGGGCATTCAGTACTTC
-	-	TRBV2	TRBJ2-1	CASSVGGRVEQFF	TGTGCCAGCAGTGTCGGGGGGCGGGTTGAGCAGTTCTTC
once	-	TRBV9	TRBJ1-6	CASSVARNSPLHF	TGTGCCAGCAGCGTAGCCCGTAATTCACCCCTCCACTTT
-	-	TRBV27	TRBJ2-2	CASSETGELFF	TGTGCCAGCAGTGAGACCGGGGAGCTGTTTTTT
-	-	TRBV30	TRBJ1-1	CAWSTGAKAFF	TGTGCCTGGAGCACGGGAGCAAAAGCTTTCTTT
-	-	TRBV5-5	TRBJ2-5	CASSSDSFVGQETQYF	TGTGCCAGCAGCTCGGACAGTTTTGTAGGGCAAGAGACCCAGTACTTC
-	TRBD2	TRBV5-1	TRBJ2-1	CASSLAAAGASSEQFF	TGCGCCAGCAGCTTGGCTGCGGCGGGAGCCTCGAGTGAGCAGTTCTTC
-	-	TRBV27	TRBJ2-7	CASSFSAGGVQVGVTYEQYF	TGTGCCAGCAGTTTTTCCGCCGGTGGGGTTCAGGTCGGGGTTACCTACGAGCAGTACTTC
-	-	TRBV9	TRBJ2-2	CASRAEARTGELFF	TGTGCCAGCAGAGCCGAGGCTCGCACCGGGGAGCTGTTTTTT
-	-	TRBV5-1	TRBJ1-1	CASSLENGAAAFF	TGCGCCAGCAGCTTGGAAAACGGTGCTGCAGCTTTCTTT
few	-	TRBV6-1	TRBJ1-1	CASSEFQENTEAFF	TGTGCCAGCAGTGAGTTCCAGGAGAACACTGAAGCTTTCTTT
-	-	TRBV6-5	TRBJ1-1	CAISEGRTEAFF	TGTGCCATCAGTGAGGGGAGGACTGAAGCTTTCTTT
-	-	TRBV19	TRBJ1-2	CASSIYPGVDYGYTF	TGTGCCAGTAGTATTTACCCGGGAGTTGACTATGGCTACACCTTC
-	TRBD2	TRBV10-3	TRBJ2-7	CAISDPRRLAGALVRYEQYF	TGTGCCATCAGTGATCCTCGACGGCTAGCGGGGGCCCTAGTTAGATACGAGCAGTACTTC
-	-	TRBV6-5	TRBJ2-4	CASSYSYSDIQYF	TGTGCCAGCAGTTACTCGTACAGTGACATTCAGTACTTC
-	-	TRBV30	TRBJ1-1	CAWRLGGVNTEAFF	TGTGCCTGGAGGCTAGGGGGGGTTAATACTGAAGCTTTCTTT
-	TRBD1	TRBV6-1	TRBJ2-3	CASSEAGQGGADTQYF	TGTGCCAGCAGTGAAGCGGGACAGGGAGGAGCAGATACGCAGTATTTT
-	TRBD1	TRBV19	TRBJ2-2	CASEPARGRITGELFF	TGTGCCAGTGAACCCGCGAGGGGGCGCATCACCGGGGAGCTGTTTTTT
few	-	TRBV5-8	TRBJ1-1	CASSLRDQNTEAFF	TGTGCCAGCAGCCTCCGGGATCAGAACACTGAAGCTTTCTTT
-	-	TRBV6-1	TRBJ1-6	CASRKGDLYNSPLHF	TGTGCCAGCCGGAAAGGGGATCTCTATAATTCACCCCTCCACTTT
-	TRBD1	TRBV4-1	TRBJ1-1	CASSQETGGLTEAFF	TGCGCCAGCAGCCAAGAGACAGGGGGCTTAACTGAAGCTTTCTTT
-	-	TRBV4-1	TRBJ2-2	CASSPTDNTGELFF	TGCGCCAGCAGCCCGACAGACAACACCGGGGAGCTGTTTTTT
few	-	TRBV4-1	TRBJ1-2	CASSQDPRNGYTF	TGCGCCAGCAGCCAAGATCCTCGTAATGGCTACACCTTC
-	-	TRBV6-5	TRBJ1-6	CASSYSRVGGSPLHF	TGTGCCAGCAGTTACTCGCGGGTAGGGGGTTCACCCCTCCACTTT
-	-	TRBV5-1	TRBJ2-2	CASSRDLATGELFF	TGCGCCAGCAGCCGGGATTTGGCCACCGGGGAGCTGTTTTTT
-	TRBD1	TRBV2	TRBJ2-1	CASSERDRYNEQFF	TGTGCCAGCAGTGAAAGGGACAGATACAATGAGCAGTTCTTC
-	-	TRBV6-1	TRBJ2-5	CASSGTVRAQYF	TGTGCCAGCAGTGGTACAGTGAGGGCCCAGTACTTC
-	TRBD1	TRBV6-5	TRBJ1-2	CASRAAGGGYGYTF	TGTGCCAGCAGAGCCGCAGGGGGTGGCTATGGCTACACCTTC
once	-	TRBV28	TRBJ2-3	CASSQLSDTQYF	TGTGCCAGCAGTCAGCTTAGCGATACGCAGTATTTT
-	TRBD1	TRBV6-5	TRBJ1-1	CASSYTGGTEAFF	TGTGCCAGCAGTTACACAGGGGGGACTGAAGCTTTCTTT
-	-	TRBV7-8	TRBJ1-4	CASSIETGEKLFF	TGTGCCAGCAGCATAGAGACGGGGGAAAAACTGTTTTTT
-	TRBD2	TRBV5-1	TRBJ2-3	CASRAGLAGGPGTDTQYF	TGCGCCAGCAGGGCTGGACTAGCGGGAGGGCCTGGCACAGATACGCAGTATTTT
-	-	TRBV19	TRBJ1-5	CASSGQSTVGQPQHF	TGTGCCAGTTCTGGACAGTCGACTGTTGGGCAGCCCCAGCATTTT
-	TRBD1	TRBV5-1	TRBJ1-1	CASSLADRDGTEAFF	TGCGCCAGCAGCTTGGCGGACAGGGATGGCACTGAAGCTTTCTTT
-	TRBD1	TRBV6-5	TRBJ2-1	CASSYAGQGNNEQFF	TGTGCCAGCAGTTACGCGGGACAGGGAAACAATGAGCAGTTCTTC